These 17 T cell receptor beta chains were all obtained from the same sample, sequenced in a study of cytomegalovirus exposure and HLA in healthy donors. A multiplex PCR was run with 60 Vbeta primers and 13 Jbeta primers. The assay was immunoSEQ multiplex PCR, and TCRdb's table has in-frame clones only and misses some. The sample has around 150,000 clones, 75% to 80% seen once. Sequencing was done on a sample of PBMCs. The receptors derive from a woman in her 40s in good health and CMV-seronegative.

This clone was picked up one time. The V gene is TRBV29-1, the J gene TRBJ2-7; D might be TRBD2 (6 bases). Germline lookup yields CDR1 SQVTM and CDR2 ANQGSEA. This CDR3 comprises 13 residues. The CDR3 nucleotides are TGCAGTATAGGGTTCGGGGGAACCTACGAGCAGTACTTC. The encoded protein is CSIGFGGTYEQYF.

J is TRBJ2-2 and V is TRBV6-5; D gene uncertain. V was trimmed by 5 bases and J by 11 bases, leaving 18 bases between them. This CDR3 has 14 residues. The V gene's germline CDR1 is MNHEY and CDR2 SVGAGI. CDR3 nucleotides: TGTGCCAGCAGTGTAACGAGGATCGCCCCCGAGCTGTTTTTT. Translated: CASSVTRIAPELFF.

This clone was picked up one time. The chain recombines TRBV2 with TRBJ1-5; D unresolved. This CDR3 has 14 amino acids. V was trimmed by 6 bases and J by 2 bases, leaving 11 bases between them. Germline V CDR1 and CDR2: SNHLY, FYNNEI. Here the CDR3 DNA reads TGTGCCAGCAGCGCCCCCGGGGGCAATCAGCCCCAGCATTTT. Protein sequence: CASSAPGGNQPQHF.

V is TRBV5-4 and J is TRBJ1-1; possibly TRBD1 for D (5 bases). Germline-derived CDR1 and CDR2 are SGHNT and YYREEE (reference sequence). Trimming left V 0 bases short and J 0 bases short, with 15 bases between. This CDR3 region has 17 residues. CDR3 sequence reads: CASSLGQGSGMNTEAFF. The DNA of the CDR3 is TGTGCCAGCAGCTTGGGGCAGGGAAGCGGGATGAACACTGAAGCTTTCTTT.

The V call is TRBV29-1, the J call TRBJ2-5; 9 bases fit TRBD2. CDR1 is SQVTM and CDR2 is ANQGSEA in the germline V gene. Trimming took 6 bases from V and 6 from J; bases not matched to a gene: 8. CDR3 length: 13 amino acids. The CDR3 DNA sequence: TGCAGCGTCCCGCCGACTAGCGGACAGACCCAGTACTTC. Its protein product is CSVPPTSGQTQYF.

In nucleotides, the CDR3 is TGTGCCAGCAGCCTAACCCAGGGATACGGCTACACCTTC. This gives the protein CASSLTQGYGYTF. The gene calls are TRBV7-9 and TRBJ1-2; tentative D call: TRBD1 (5 bases). This CDR3 comprises 13 residues. Germline loops: CDR1 SEHNR, CDR2 FQNEAQ (reference sequence). Trimming took off 5 bases at V and 8 bases at J, with 15 bases between the two ends.

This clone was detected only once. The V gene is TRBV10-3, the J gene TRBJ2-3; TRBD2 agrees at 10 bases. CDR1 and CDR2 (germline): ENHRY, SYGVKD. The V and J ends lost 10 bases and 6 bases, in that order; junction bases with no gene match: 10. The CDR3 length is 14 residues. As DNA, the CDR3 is TGTGCCAGTGGGGGTGTAGCGGGAGGCGATACGCAGTATTTT. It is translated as CASGGVAGGDTQYF.

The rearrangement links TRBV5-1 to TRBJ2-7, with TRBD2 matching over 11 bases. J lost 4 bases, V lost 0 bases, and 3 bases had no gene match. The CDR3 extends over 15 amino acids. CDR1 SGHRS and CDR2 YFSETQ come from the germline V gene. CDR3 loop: CASSLGLAGIYEQYF. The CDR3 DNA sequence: TGCGCCAGCAGCTTGGGACTAGCGGGGATTTACGAGCAGTACTTC. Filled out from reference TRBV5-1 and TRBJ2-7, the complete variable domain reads KAGVTQTPRYLIKTRGQQVTLSCSPISGHRSVSWYQQTPGQGLQFLFEYFSETQRNKGNFPGRFSGRQFSNSRSEMNVSTLELGDSALYLCASSLGLAGIYEQYFGPGTRLTVT.

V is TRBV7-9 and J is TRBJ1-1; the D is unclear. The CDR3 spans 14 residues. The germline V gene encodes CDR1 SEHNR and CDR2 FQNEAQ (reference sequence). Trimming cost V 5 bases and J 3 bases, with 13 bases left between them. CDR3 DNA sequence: TGTGCCAGCAGCGAAGCCGGGAGCTACACTGAAGCTTTCTTT. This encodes CASSEAGSYTEAFF.

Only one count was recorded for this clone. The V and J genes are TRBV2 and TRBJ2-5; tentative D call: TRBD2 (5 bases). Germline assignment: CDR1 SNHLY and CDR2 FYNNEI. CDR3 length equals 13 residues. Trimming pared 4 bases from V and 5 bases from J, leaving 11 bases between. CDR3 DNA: TGTGCCAGCAGTGCCGACCGGAGGGAGACCCAGTACTTC. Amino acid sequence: CASSADRRETQYF.

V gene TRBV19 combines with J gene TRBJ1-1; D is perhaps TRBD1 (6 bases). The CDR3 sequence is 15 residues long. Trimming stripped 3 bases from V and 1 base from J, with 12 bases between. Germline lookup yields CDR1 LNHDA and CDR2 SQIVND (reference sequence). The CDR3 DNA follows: TGTGCCAGTAGTATTAATGGGGGCGCGAACACTGAAGCTTTCTTT. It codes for CASSINGGANTEAFF.

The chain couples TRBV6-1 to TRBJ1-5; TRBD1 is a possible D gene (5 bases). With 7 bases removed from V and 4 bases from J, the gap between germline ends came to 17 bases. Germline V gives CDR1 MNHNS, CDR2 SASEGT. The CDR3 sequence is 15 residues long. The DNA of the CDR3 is TGTGCCAGCATCCCTGTCTGGGGCGGTAATCAGCCCCAGCATTTT. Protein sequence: CASIPVWGGNQPQHF.

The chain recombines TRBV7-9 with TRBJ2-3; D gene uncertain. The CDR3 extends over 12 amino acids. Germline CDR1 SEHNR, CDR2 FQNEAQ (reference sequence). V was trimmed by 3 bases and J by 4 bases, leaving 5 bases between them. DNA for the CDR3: TGTGCCAGCAGCTTTATGTCAGATACGCAGTATTTT. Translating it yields CASSFMSDTQYF.

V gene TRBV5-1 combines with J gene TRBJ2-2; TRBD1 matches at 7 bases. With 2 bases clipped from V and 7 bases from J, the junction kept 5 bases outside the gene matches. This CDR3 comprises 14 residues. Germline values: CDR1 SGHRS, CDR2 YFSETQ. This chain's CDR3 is CASSLTGVDGELFF. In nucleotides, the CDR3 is TGCGCCAGCAGCTTAACAGGGGTTGACGGGGAGCTGTTTTTT.

The CDR3 DNA follows: TGTGCCAGCATCAAGGACAGGGAGATACGCAATGAGCAGTTCTTC. This encodes CASIKDREIRNEQFF. The chain recombines TRBV2 with TRBJ2-1; 8 bases match TRBD1. From germline, CDR1 is SNHLY and CDR2 FYNNEI. With 7 bases clipped from V and 6 bases from J, the junction kept 11 bases outside the gene matches. The CDR3 runs to 15 residues.

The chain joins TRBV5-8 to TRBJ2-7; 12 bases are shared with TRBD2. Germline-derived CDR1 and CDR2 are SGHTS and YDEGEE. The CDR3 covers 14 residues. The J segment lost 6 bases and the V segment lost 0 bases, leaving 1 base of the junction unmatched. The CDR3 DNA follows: TGTGCCAGCAGCTTGGCTAGCGGGGGGGTCGAGCAGTACTTC. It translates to CASSLASGGVEQYF.

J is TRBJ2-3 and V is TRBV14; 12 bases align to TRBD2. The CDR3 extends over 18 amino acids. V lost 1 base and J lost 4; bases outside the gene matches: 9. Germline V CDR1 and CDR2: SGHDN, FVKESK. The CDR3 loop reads CASSQVPGLAGRPDTQYF. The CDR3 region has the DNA TGTGCCAGCAGCCAAGTCCCCGGACTAGCGGGGCGCCCAGATACGCAGTATTTT.